These 32 T cell receptor beta chains came from one sample sequenced in a study of cytomegalovirus exposure and HLA in healthy donors. PCR involved 60 Vbeta and 13 Jbeta primers. Repertoires were generated with immunoSEQ multiplex PCR, while TCRdb's copy carries only in-frame clones and drops some. The sample carries about 190,000 clones, more than 75% recorded once. The specimen was PBMCs. The receptors derive from a woman aged 50 to 65 in good health and CMV-seronegative.

The V and J genes are TRBV5-8 and TRBJ2-1; 8 nucleotides agree with TRBD2. Germline V gene data show CDR1 as SGHTS and CDR2 as YDEGEE. V shed 3 bases, J shed 0 bases, and the junction held 2 bases outside the gene matches. The CDR3 sequence is 15 residues long. CDR3 sequence: CASSSGLASYNEQFF. DNA of the CDR3: TGTGCCAGCAGCTCCGGACTAGCCTCCTACAATGAGCAGTTCTTC.

The genes are TRBV28 and TRBJ2-1; D may be TRBD1 (5 bases). V was trimmed by 2 bases and J by 11 bases, leaving 10 bases between them. Germline V gene sequence: CDR1 MDHEN, CDR2 SYDVKM. The CDR3 runs 12 residues. CDR3 in DNA: TGTGCCAGCAGTTTAAGGGGTCTGCAGCAGTTCTTC. Its protein is CASSLRGLQQFF.

This chain connects TRBV7-6 to TRBJ2-7; D may be TRBD2 (6 bases). Germline V gene sequence: CDR1 SGHVS, CDR2 FNYEAQ. The CDR3 consists of 13 residues. Trimming took 2 bases from V and 6 from J, leaving 11 bases between them. The CDR3 is CASSLLEGIEQYF. The CDR3 DNA sequence: TGTGCCAGCAGCTTACTGGAGGGCATCGAGCAGTACTTC.

The chain recombines TRBV14 with TRBJ2-7; the D gene is possibly TRBD1 (6 bases). The CDR3 runs to 13 residues. Germline assignment: CDR1 SGHDN and CDR2 FVKESK. Trimming took 3 bases from V and 2 from J, leaving 8 bases between them. For the CDR3, the DNA is TGTGCCAGCAGCCATACAGGGCCCTACGAGCAGTACTTC. This gives the protein CASSHTGPYEQYF. The full variable domain, completed using reference TRBV14 and TRBJ2-7, is EAGVTQFPSHSVIEKGQTVTLRCDPISGHDNLYWYRRVMGKEIKFLLHFVKESKQDESGMPNNRFLAERTGGTYSTLKVQPAELEDSGVYFCASSHTGPYEQYFGPGTRLTVT.

The chain links TRBV18 to TRBJ2-5, with TRBD1 identical over 7 bases. The germline V gene encodes CDR1 KGHSH and CDR2 LQKENI. Losses at the gene ends were 6 bases for V and 0 bases for J; bases not matched to a gene: 4. The CDR3 is 14 residues long. For the CDR3, the DNA is TGTGCCAGCTCGCCCGGGACAGACCAAGAGACCCAGTACTTC. It yields the protein CASSPGTDQETQYF.

This sequence joins TRBV6-5 and TRBJ2-3, with D tentatively TRBD2 (5 bases). CDR3 size: 14 residues. V was shortened by 0 bases and J by 4 bases, with 8 bases between the two germline ends. Per the germline V gene, CDR1 is MNHEY and CDR2 is SVGAGI. The CDR3, as DNA: TGTGCCAGCAGTTACTCGTTCGGGGCAGATACGCAGTATTTT. Its translation is CASSYSFGADTQYF.

To note about this clone: One junction end does not reproduce the germline sequence, and a read error may be involved. This chain joins TRBV7-9 and TRBJ2-7, with 8 bases fitting TRBD1. Germline V CDR1 and CDR2: SEHNR, FQNEAQ (reference sequence). The CDR3 runs to 15 residues. The CDR3 loop is CSSSLMRGQGYEQYF. The CDR3 bases are TGTTCCAGCAGCTTAATGCGAGGACAGGGCTACGAGCAGTACTTC. The full variable domain, completed using reference TRBV7-9 and TRBJ2-7, is DTGVSQNPRHKITKRGQNVTFRCDPISEHNRLYWYRQTLGQGPEFLTYFQNEAQLEKSRLLSDRFSAERPKGSFSTLEIQRTEQGDSAMYLCSSSLMRGQGYEQYFGPGTRLTVT.

The chain recombines TRBV7-2 with TRBJ2-1; TRBD2 might be the D (6 bases). V lost 5 bases to trimming and J lost 15 bases, with 20 bases between them. The CDR3 covers 13 residues. CDR1 and CDR2 from the germline V gene are SGHTA and FQGNSA. CDR3 in amino acids: CASSLERSGVWFF. Written as DNA, the CDR3 is TGTGCCAGCAGCCTGGAGAGGTCGGGGGTTTGGTTCTTC.

The genes are TRBV5-5 and TRBJ2-2; 11 bases map to TRBD2. The CDR3 runs to 17 residues. From germline, CDR1 is SGHKS and CDR2 YYEKEE (reference sequence). V shed 2 bases, J shed 0 bases, and the junction held 3 bases outside the gene matches. CDR3 amino acids: CASSFTSGGANTGELFF. The CDR3 nucleotides read TGTGCCAGCAGCTTCACTAGCGGGGGAGCGAACACCGGGGAGCTGTTTTTT.

The count of this clone is one. The chain carries TRBV6-1 and TRBJ2-1, with 7 bases lining up with TRBD2. CDR1 is MNHNS and CDR2 is SASEGT in the germline V gene. After removal of 6 bases from V and 3 bases from J, the junction contained 5 bases not matched to a gene. The CDR3 totals 14 residues. The CDR3 region has the DNA TGTGCCAGCAGAGGGGAGGGTCGCTACAATGAGCAGTTCTTC. Protein product: CASRGEGRYNEQFF.

The chain employs TRBV6-6 and TRBJ1-6; D is unresolved. The germline CDR1 and CDR2 sequences are MNHNY and SVGAGI (reference sequence). V lost 4 bases and J lost 7, with 14 bases in between. CDR3 length: 15 amino acids. The CDR3 protein is CASSSFKGGNSPLHF. For the CDR3, the DNA is TGTGCCAGCAGTTCATTCAAGGGCGGGAATTCACCCCTCCACTTT.

This clone came up once. The chain uses TRBV30 and TRBJ1-1, with 8 nucleotides matching TRBD1. Unmatched junction bases numbered 9, after V lost 3 bases and J lost 0 bases. This CDR3 is built from 16 residues. Germline V lookup: CDR1 GTSNPN, CDR2 SVGIG (reference sequence). The CDR3 DNA sequence: TGTGCCTGGAGCGGGGACTCCAGGGGGCTGAACACTGAAGCTTTCTTT. It is translated as CAWSGDSRGLNTEAFF. Looking up the rest from reference TRBV30 and TRBJ1-1 gives the full variable domain: SQTIHQWPATLVQPVGSPLSLECTVEGTSNPNLYWYRQAAGRGLQLLFYSVGIGQISSEVPQNLSASRPQDRQFILSSKKLLLSDSGFYLCAWSGDSRGLNTEAFFGQGTRLTVV.

This clone has just one count. The chain combines TRBV7-2 with TRBJ1-1, with 8 bases aligning to TRBD1. Germline V gene data show CDR1 as SGHTA and CDR2 as FQGNSA. V lost 4 bases to trimming and J lost 0 bases; unmatched junction nucleotides: 7. The CDR3 is made up of 16 amino acids. The CDR3 reads CASSSRQGLVNTEAFF. DNA for the CDR3: TGTGCCAGCAGCTCTAGACAGGGGCTCGTGAACACTGAAGCTTTCTTT.

J is TRBJ1-2 and V is TRBV27, with D tentatively TRBD1 (5 bases). The CDR3 sequence is 13 residues long. With 3 bases removed from V and 8 bases from J, the gap between germline ends came to 13 bases. Germline CDR1 reads MNHEY; CDR2 reads SMNVEV (reference sequence). The CDR3 sequence is CASSFAQGGGYTF. In nucleotides, the CDR3 is TGTGCCAGCAGTTTCGCGCAGGGTGGAGGCTACACCTTC.

The rearrangement joins TRBV5-4 to TRBJ2-5, with a possible D match to TRBD2 (6 bases). CDR3 length equals 13 residues. V lost 0 bases and J lost 5, with 8 bases in between. Germline CDR1 and CDR2: SGHNT and YYREEE (reference sequence). DNA of the CDR3: TGTGCCAGCAGCTTGGAGGGGAGGGAGACCCAGTACTTC. Translation: CASSLEGRETQYF.

V and J are TRBV7-3 and TRBJ2-5, with 9 bases aligning to TRBD2. J was trimmed by 2 bases and V by 1 base; bases with no gene match: 14. In germline, CDR1 is SGHTA, CDR2 FQGTGA. The CDR3 consists of 19 residues. CDR3 in DNA: TGTGCCAGCAGCTTAATGGGGGGTGCGGGAGGGAGCCTACAAGAGACCCAGTACTTC. Translation: CASSLMGGAGGSLQETQYF. The complete variable domain, with remaining parts taken from reference TRBV7-3 and TRBJ2-5, reads GAGVSQTPSNKVTEKGKYVELRCDPISGHTALYWYRQSLGQGPEFLIYFQGTGAADDSGLPNDRFFAVRPEGSVSTLKIQRTERGDSAVYLCASSLMGGAGGSLQETQYFGPGTRLLVL.

The CDR3 DNA sequence: TGTGCCAGTACCCTGTCGTCCCGGGACAGCTATGGCTACACCTTC. Translating gives CASTLSSRDSYGYTF. J is TRBJ1-2 and V is TRBV19, with 7 bases identical to TRBD1. The CDR3 extends over 15 amino acids. CDR1 and CDR2 (germline): LNHDA, SQIVND (reference sequence). Trimming took 7 bases from V and 4 from J; bases not matched to a gene: 12.

V gene TRBV19 combines with J gene TRBJ2-7; TRBD2 matches 11 bases. With 3 bases clipped from V and 2 bases from J, the junction kept 3 bases outside the gene matches. CDR3 length: 15 residues. CDR1 is LNHDA, CDR2 SQIVND, per germline (reference sequence). The CDR3 DNA is TGTGCCAGTAGTATCAGGACTAGCGGGCCCTACGAGCAGTACTTC. Residues: CASSIRTSGPYEQYF. The full variable domain, completed using reference TRBV19 and TRBJ2-7, is DGGITQSPKYLFRKEGQNVTLSCEQNLNHDAMYWYRQDPGQGLRLIYYSQIVNDFQKGDIAEGYSVSREKKESFPLTVTSAQKNPTAFYLCASSIRTSGPYEQYFGPGTRLTVT.

This clone was seen just once. J is TRBJ1-5 and V is TRBV2, with TRBD1 identical over 7 bases. The CDR3 consists of 15 residues. Germline V lookup: CDR1 SNHLY, CDR2 FYNNEI. V was clipped by 6 bases and J by 2 bases; unmatched bases: 7. The CDR3 nucleotides are TGTGCCAGCAGCGCGGGACAGAACCGCAATCAGCCCCAGCATTTT. The encoded protein is CASSAGQNRNQPQHF. The variable domain in full, with the rest retrieved from reference TRBV2 and TRBJ1-5, is EPEVTQTPSHQVTQMGQEVILRCVPISNHLYFYWYRQILGQKVEFLVSFYNNEISEKSEIFDDQFSVERPDGSNFTLKIRSTKLEDSAMYFCASSAGQNRNQPQHFGDGTRLSIL.

The chain is built from TRBV7-9 and TRBJ2-4; 7 bases line up with TRBD1. The length of the CDR3 is 15 residues. Germline CDR1 SEHNR, CDR2 FQNEAQ (reference sequence). V trimming: 4 bases; J trimming: 7 bases; junction bases outside the gene matches: 10. The CDR3 protein is CASSSPNRGWNIQYF. Written as DNA, the CDR3 is TGTGCCAGCAGCTCCCCTAACAGGGGCTGGAACATTCAGTACTTC.

The chain links TRBV7-2 to TRBJ2-2; D is perhaps TRBD1 (5 bases). Deletions cut 2 bases from V and 6 bases from J, with 19 bases between. This CDR3 contains 17 residues. Germline assignment: CDR1 SGHTA and CDR2 FQGNSA. The CDR3: CASSLLGVLVDSGELFF. The CDR3 bases are TGTGCCAGCAGCTTATTAGGGGTCCTCGTGGATTCCGGGGAGCTGTTTTTT. Combining the CDR3 with reference TRBV7-2 and TRBJ2-2 gives the whole variable domain GAGVSQSPSNKVTEKGKDVELRCDPISGHTALYWYRQSLGQGLEFLIYFQGNSAPDKSGLPSDRFSAERTGGSVSTLTIQRTQQEDSAVYLCASSLLGVLVDSGELFFGEGSRLTVL.

The chain is built from TRBV18 and TRBJ2-3; D not resolved. Trimming took off 1 base at V and 4 bases at J, with 3 bases between the two ends. This CDR3 region has 12 residues. CDR1 is KGHSH, CDR2 LQKENI, per germline. The CDR3 nucleotides read TGTGCCAGCTCACCACTCTCAGATACGCAGTATTTT. This codes for CASSPLSDTQYF.

This chain joins TRBV5-1 and TRBJ2-3, with 7 bases that match TRBD1. Germline-derived CDR1 and CDR2 are SGHRS and YFSETQ. CDR3 length: 15 amino acids. V was clipped by 5 bases and J by 0 bases; unmatched bases: 6. The DNA of the CDR3 is TGCGCCAGCAGAGAGGGGGCCTTGAGCACAGATACGCAGTATTTT. It translates to CASREGALSTDTQYF.

The J gene is TRBJ2-1, the V gene TRBV6-1, with 8 bases that match TRBD2. The CDR3 has 15 amino acids. V lost 7 bases to trimming and J lost 0 bases; unmatched junction nucleotides: 5. Germline CDR1 reads MNHNS; CDR2 reads SASEGT. CDR3 sequence reads: CASKPSGSSYNEQFF. The DNA for the CDR3 is TGTGCCAGCAAACCAAGCGGGAGCTCCTACAATGAGCAGTTCTTC.

J is TRBJ1-2 and V is TRBV11-2; TRBD1 is a possible D gene (5 bases). Germline V gene lookup returns CDR1 SGHAT and CDR2 FQNNGV. Trimming took 3 bases from V and 4 from J, leaving 12 bases between them. This CDR3 spans 14 amino acids. The CDR3 bases are TGTGCCAGCAGCTTCGGGGGAGGCGGCTATGGCTACACCTTC. Translation: CASSFGGGGYGYTF. Drawing the rest from reference TRBV11-2 and TRBJ1-2, the complete variable domain is EAGVAQSPRYKIIEKRQSVAFWCNPISGHATLYWYQQILGQGPKLLIQFQNNGVVDDSQLPKDRFSAERLKGVDSTLKIQPAKLEDSAVYLCASSFGGGGYGYTFGSGTRLTVV.

This chain connects TRBV19 to TRBJ1-2; 8 nucleotides match TRBD1. The germline V gene has CDR1 LNHDA and CDR2 SQIVND (reference sequence). Unmatched junction bases numbered 13, after V lost 10 bases and J lost 0 bases. The CDR3 contains 16 residues. CDR3 sequence reads: CATSPTGDRPNYGYTF. The CDR3 nucleotides are TGTGCCACCTCCCCGACAGGGGATCGGCCTAACTATGGCTACACCTTC.

The CDR3 loop reads CASSVVGPGGLDTIYF. The CDR3 region has the DNA TGTGCCAGCAGCGTGGTGGGACCAGGAGGGTTGGACACCATATATTTT. This chain uses TRBV7-2 with TRBJ1-3, with a possible D match to TRBD1 (5 bases). CDR1 and CDR2 (germline): SGHTA, FQGNSA. The CDR3 is 16 amino acids. Trimming cost V 5 bases and J 8 bases, with 22 bases left between them.

V gene TRBV13 combines with J gene TRBJ2-1, with unresolved D. This CDR3 is built from 12 residues. Trimming removed 2 bases from V and 6 bases from J, with 5 bases in between. CDR1 PRHDT and CDR2 FYEKMQ come from the germline V gene (reference sequence). DNA of the CDR3: TGTGCCAGCAGCTTATTGGCCAATGAGCAGTTCTTC. This gives the protein CASSLLANEQFF.

The V call is TRBV29-1, the J call TRBJ1-2; 8 bases line up with TRBD1. The germline V gene encodes CDR1 SQVTM and CDR2 ANQGSEA. V dropped 7 bases and J dropped 7; count of bases not matched to a gene: 11. This CDR3 is 13 amino acids long. The CDR3, as DNA: TGCAGCGCCACCGTGGACAGGGCTCGTGGCTACACCTTC. Protein: CSATVDRARGYTF.

V is TRBV19 and J is TRBJ1-1; 7 nucleotides match TRBD1. Per germline, CDR1 LNHDA and CDR2 SQIVND (reference sequence). J lost 5 bases, V lost 4 bases, and 13 bases had no gene match. The CDR3 extends over 16 amino acids. CDR3 coding DNA: TGTGCCAGTAGTACACGACAGGGAGGTCATGCGACTGAAGCTTTCTTT. This translates into CASSTRQGGHATEAFF. Using reference TRBV19 and TRBJ1-1 for the parts outside the CDR3, the full variable domain is DGGITQSPKYLFRKEGQNVTLSCEQNLNHDAMYWYRQDPGQGLRLIYYSQIVNDFQKGDIAEGYSVSREKKESFPLTVTSAQKNPTAFYLCASSTRQGGHATEAFFGQGTRLTVV.

The chain joins TRBV7-3 to TRBJ1-3, with D maybe TRBD1 (5 bases). With 1 base removed from V and 0 bases from J, the gap between germline ends came to 10 bases. Germline assignment: CDR1 SGHTA and CDR2 FQGTGA. The CDR3 totals 16 residues. The CDR3 loop reads CASSLMGGNSGNTIYF. CDR3 sequence (DNA): TGTGCCAGCAGCTTAATGGGGGGGAACTCTGGAAACACCATATATTTT.

The rearrangement links TRBV28 to TRBJ1-2; 8 bases fit TRBD1. Germline CDR1 reads MDHEN; CDR2 reads SYDVKM. This CDR3 spans 15 amino acids. The V segment lost 4 bases and the J segment 7 bases; nucleotides outside the gene matches: 11. CDR3 nucleotides: TGTGCCAGCAGTTGGGGGACAGGTCGAATGGGTGGCTACACCTTC. It yields the protein CASSWGTGRMGGYTF.